The 10 T cell receptor beta chains below come from one sample, sequenced in a study of CD8+ T cells in alopecia areata. Documented treatment: oral pan-JAK inhibitor, 5-10 mg twice daily. As the sequencing template, cDNA was produced by extracting RNA and reverse transcribing it. TCRdb keeps only in-frame clones here, not all; method: immunoSEQ multiplex PCR. The sample records some 110,000 clones, about 61% being singletons. Specimen: CD8+ T cells sorted from blood, collected at week 4, from a patient treated with tofacitinib. The receptors were sampled from a human donor with alopecia areata.

This clone was detected once. The chain uses TRBV18 and TRBJ1-1; the match to TRBD1 covers 10 bases. The CDR3 is 20 residues long. Germline CDR1 KGHSH, CDR2 LQKENI. The ends lost 2 bases at V and 1 base at J; junction bases unmatched: 16. In nucleotides, the CDR3 is TGTGCCAGCTCACCAGAACCGACCCGGGACAGGGGAAGGGAGAACACTGAAGCTTTCTTT. It encodes CASSPEPTRDRGRENTEAFF.

The V call is TRBV4-2, the J call TRBJ2-5; tentative D call: TRBD2 (6 bases). The CDR3 has 15 residues. Germline values: CDR1 LGHNA, CDR2 YNFKEQ. Trimming removed 0 bases from V and 5 bases from J, with 13 bases in between. CDR3 sequence: CASSQETSLGETQYF. CDR3 bases: TGTGCCAGCAGCCAAGAAACTAGCCTTGGGGAGACCCAGTACTTC.

The chain employs TRBV30 and TRBJ2-3, with TRBD2 matching 7 bases. The CDR3 is 13 residues long. CDR1 is GTSNPN, CDR2 SVGIG, per germline (reference sequence). Trimming cost V 5 bases and J 4 bases; bases outside gene matches: 6. Here the CDR3 DNA reads TGTGCCTGGCATGCGGGGGATCCAGATACGCAGTATTTT. This translates into CAWHAGDPDTQYF.

This clone was observed a handful of times. The rearrangement uses TRBV29-1 and TRBJ1-1, with D unclear. This CDR3 is 9 amino acids long. Germline loops: CDR1 SQVTM, CDR2 ANQGSEA. Trimming removed 7 bases at V and 3 bases at J, with 3 bases between. The chain's CDR3 is CSADTEAFF. CDR3 DNA sequence: TGCAGCGCAGACACTGAAGCTTTCTTT.

V usage is TRBV5-1 and J usage is TRBJ2-1; no clear D gene. Germline loops: CDR1 SGHRS, CDR2 YFSETQ. CDR3 length equals 11 residues. V was pared by 1 base and J by 7 bases, with 3 bases between. CDR3 sequence: CASSLMNEQFF. The DNA for the CDR3 is TGCGCCAGCAGCTTGATGAATGAGCAGTTCTTC. Variable domain in full (rest from reference TRBV5-1 and TRBJ2-1): KAGVTQTPRYLIKTRGQQVTLSCSPISGHRSVSWYQQTPGQGLQFLFEYFSETQRNKGNFPGRFSGRQFSNSRSEMNVSTLELGDSALYLCASSLMNEQFFGPGTRLTVL.

This sequence joins TRBV5-6 and TRBJ2-1, with D hard to call. The CDR3 sequence is 14 residues long. Germline lookup yields CDR1 SGHDT and CDR2 YYEEEE. The V end was cut by 4 bases, the J end by 9 bases, with 17 bases between. The chain's CDR3 is CASSPPRPVPEQFF. The CDR3, as DNA: TGTGCCAGCAGCCCGCCCCGTCCCGTGCCTGAGCAGTTCTTC.

This chain connects TRBV27 to TRBJ1-5; D perhaps matches TRBD1 (5 bases). This CDR3 spans 15 amino acids. Germline CDR1 MNHEY, CDR2 SMNVEV (reference sequence). V lost 2 bases and J 2 bases, leaving 10 bases between the germline ends. CDR3 sequence reads: CASSLTGTGNQPQHF. CDR3 DNA sequence: TGTGCCAGCAGTTTAACCGGGACGGGCAATCAGCCCCAGCATTTT.

This chain joins TRBV29-1 and TRBJ2-1, with D unclear. This CDR3 spans 12 amino acids. CDR1 is SQVTM, CDR2 ANQGSEA, per germline. The V end was cut by 3 bases, the J end by 3 bases, with 6 bases between. The CDR3 is CSVDKSYNEQFF. The CDR3 bases are TGCAGCGTTGACAAGAGCTACAATGAGCAGTTCTTC.

The chain combines TRBV15 with TRBJ2-5; D might be TRBD1 (5 bases). The tail of the sequence fits TRBJ2-7 better, so the J call may be wrong. Germline lookup yields CDR1 LNHNV and CDR2 YYDKDF (reference sequence). This CDR3 is built from 13 residues. The CDR3 sequence is CATGQGVRDEQYF. The CDR3 DNA follows: TGTGCCACAGGGCAGGGCGTTCGGGACGAGCAGTACTTC.

This clone was recorded a few times. The chain has TRBV2 and TRBJ2-3; perhaps TRBD2 as D (6 bases). The CDR3 spans 14 residues. Looked up from germline, CDR1 is SNHLY and CDR2 is FYNNEI. V dropped 4 bases and J dropped 2 bases, with 10 bases sitting between them. DNA for the CDR3: TGTGCCAGCAGTGCGGGGGACCTCACAGATACGCAGTATTTT. This codes for CASSAGDLTDTQYF.